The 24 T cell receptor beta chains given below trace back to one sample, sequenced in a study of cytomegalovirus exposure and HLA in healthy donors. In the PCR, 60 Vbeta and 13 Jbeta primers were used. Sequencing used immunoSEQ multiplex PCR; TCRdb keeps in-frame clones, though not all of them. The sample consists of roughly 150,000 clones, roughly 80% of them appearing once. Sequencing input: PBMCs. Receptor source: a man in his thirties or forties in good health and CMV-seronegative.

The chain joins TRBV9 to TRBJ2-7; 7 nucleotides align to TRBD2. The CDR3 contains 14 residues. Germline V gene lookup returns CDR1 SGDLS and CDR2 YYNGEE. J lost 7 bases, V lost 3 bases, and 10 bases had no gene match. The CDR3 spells CASSARDYSGEQYF. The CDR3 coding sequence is TGTGCCAGCAGCGCCCGGGACTACTCTGGGGAGCAGTACTTC.

The CDR3 loop is CASSARLAGEGNEQFF. CDR3 sequence (DNA): TGTGCCAGCAGCGCCCGACTAGCGGGAGAGGGCAATGAGCAGTTCTTC. The chain uses TRBV7-6 and TRBJ2-1, with 12 bases lining up with TRBD2. V shed 5 bases and J 6 bases; nucleotides not matched to a gene: 8. Germline assignment: CDR1 SGHVS and CDR2 FNYEAQ. The CDR3 is 16 residues long.

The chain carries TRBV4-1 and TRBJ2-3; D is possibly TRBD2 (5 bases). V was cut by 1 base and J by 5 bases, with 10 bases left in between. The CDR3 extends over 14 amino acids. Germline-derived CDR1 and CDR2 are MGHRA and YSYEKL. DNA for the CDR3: TGCGCCAGCAGCCAAGCAGCGGTCAAAGATACGCAGTATTTT. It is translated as CASSQAAVKDTQYF.

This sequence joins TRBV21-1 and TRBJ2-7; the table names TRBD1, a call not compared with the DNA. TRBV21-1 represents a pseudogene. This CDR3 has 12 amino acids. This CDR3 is CASAHISYEQYF. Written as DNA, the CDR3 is TGTGCCAGCGCACATATTTCCTACGAGCAGTACTTC.

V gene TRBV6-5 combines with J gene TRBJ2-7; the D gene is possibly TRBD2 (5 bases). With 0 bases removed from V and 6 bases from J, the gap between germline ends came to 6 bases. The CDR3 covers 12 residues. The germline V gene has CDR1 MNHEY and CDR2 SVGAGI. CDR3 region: CASSYSAGEQYF. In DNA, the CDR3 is TGTGCCAGCAGTTACTCCGCGGGCGAGCAGTACTTC.

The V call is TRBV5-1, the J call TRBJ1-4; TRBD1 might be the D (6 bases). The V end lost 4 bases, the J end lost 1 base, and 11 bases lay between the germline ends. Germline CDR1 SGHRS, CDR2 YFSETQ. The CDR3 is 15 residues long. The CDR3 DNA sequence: TGCGCCAGCAGCAGGTTCAGGGGAACTAATGAAAAACTGTTTTTT. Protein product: CASSRFRGTNEKLFF.

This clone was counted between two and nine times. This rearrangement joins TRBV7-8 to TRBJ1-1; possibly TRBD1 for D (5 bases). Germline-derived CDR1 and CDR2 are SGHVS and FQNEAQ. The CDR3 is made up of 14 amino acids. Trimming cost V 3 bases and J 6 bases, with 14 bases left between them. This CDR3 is CASSLSRTFSEAFF. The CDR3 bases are TGTGCCAGCAGCTTGTCAAGGACATTCTCTGAAGCTTTCTTT.

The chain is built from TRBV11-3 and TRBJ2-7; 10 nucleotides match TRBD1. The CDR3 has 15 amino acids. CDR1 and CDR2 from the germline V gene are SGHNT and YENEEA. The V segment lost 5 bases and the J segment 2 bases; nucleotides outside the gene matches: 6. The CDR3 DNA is TGTGCCAGCAGCCCCCTCGGGACAGGGGCCTACGAGCAGTACTTC. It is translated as CASSPLGTGAYEQYF.

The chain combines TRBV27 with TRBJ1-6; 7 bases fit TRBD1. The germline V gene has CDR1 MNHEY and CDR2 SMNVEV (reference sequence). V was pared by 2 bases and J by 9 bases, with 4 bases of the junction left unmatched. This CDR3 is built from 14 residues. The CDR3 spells CASSLQGVRSPLHF. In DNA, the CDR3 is TGTGCCAGCAGTTTACAGGGGGTCCGTTCACCCCTCCACTTT.

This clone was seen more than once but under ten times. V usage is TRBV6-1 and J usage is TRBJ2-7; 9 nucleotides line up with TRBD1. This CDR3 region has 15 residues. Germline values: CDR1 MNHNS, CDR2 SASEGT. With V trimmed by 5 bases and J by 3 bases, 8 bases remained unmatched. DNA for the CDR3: TGTGCCAGCAGTTCGGGGACAGGGTTTCACTACGAGCAGTACTTC. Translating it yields CASSSGTGFHYEQYF.

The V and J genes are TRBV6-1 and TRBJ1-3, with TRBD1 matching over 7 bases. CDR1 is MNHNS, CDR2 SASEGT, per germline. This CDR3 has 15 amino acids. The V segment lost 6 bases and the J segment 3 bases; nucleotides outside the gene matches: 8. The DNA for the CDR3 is TGTGCCAGCAGGGGAATTGACAGGGTTGGAAACACCATATATTTT. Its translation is CASRGIDRVGNTIYF.

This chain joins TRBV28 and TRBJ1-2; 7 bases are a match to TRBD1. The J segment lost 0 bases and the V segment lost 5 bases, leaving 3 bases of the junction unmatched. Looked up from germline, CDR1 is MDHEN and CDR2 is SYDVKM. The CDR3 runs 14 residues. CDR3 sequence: CASSPGGTNYGYTF. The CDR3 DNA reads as TGTGCCAGCAGTCCAGGGGGGACTAACTATGGCTACACCTTC.

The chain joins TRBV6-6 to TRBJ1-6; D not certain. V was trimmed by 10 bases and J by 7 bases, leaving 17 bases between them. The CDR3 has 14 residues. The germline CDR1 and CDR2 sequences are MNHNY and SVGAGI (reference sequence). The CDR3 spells CAIAAAFENSPLHF. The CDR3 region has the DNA TGTGCCATCGCCGCGGCCTTCGAAAATTCACCCCTCCACTTT.

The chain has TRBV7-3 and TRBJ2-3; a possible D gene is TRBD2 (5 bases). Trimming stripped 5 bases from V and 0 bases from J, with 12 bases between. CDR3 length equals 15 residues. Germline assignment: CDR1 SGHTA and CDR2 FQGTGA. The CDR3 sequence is CASSGGLSSTDTQYF. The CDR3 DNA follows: TGTGCCAGCAGCGGTGGACTTTCTAGCACAGATACGCAGTATTTT. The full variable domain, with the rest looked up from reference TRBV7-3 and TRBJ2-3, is GAGVSQTPSNKVTEKGKYVELRCDPISGHTALYWYRQSLGQGPEFLIYFQGTGAADDSGLPNDRFFAVRPEGSVSTLKIQRTERGDSAVYLCASSGGLSSTDTQYFGPGTRLTVL.

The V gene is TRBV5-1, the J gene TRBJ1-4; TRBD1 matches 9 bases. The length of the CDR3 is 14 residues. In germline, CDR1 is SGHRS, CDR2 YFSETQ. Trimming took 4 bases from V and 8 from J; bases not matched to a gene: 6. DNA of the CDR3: TGCGCCAGCAGCCAAGGACAGGGGAGGGAAAAACTGTTTTTT. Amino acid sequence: CASSQGQGREKLFF.

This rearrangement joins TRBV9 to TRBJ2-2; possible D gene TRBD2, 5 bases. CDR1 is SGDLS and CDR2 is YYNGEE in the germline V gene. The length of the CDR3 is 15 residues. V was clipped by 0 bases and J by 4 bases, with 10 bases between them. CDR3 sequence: CASSVGAEPTGELFF. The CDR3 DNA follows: TGTGCCAGCAGCGTAGGAGCGGAGCCCACCGGGGAGCTGTTTTTT. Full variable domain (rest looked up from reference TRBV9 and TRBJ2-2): DSGVTQTPKHLITATGQRVTLRCSPRSGDLSVYWYQQSLDQGLQFLIQYYNGEERAKGNILERFSAQQFPDLHSELNLSSLELGDSALYFCASSVGAEPTGELFFGEGSRLTVL.

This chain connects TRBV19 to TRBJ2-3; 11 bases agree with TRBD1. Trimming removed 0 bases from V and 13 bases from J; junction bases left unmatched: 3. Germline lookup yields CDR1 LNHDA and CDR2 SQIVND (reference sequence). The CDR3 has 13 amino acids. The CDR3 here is CASSIDWTGGKYF. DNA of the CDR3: TGTGCCAGTAGTATAGACTGGACAGGGGGCAAGTATTTT.

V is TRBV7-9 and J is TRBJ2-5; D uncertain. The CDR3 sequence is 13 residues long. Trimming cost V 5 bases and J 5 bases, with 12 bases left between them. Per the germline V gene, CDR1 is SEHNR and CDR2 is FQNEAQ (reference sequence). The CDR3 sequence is CASSPGASETQYF. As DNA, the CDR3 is TGTGCCAGCAGCCCCGGTGCGTCGGAGACCCAGTACTTC.

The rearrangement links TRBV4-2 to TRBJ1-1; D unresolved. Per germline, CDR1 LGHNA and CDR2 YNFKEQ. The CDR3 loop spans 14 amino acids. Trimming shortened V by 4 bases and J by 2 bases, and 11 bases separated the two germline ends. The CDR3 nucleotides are TGTGCCAGCAGCCGGCCCGGGAGCAACACTGAAGCTTTCTTT. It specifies CASSRPGSNTEAFF.

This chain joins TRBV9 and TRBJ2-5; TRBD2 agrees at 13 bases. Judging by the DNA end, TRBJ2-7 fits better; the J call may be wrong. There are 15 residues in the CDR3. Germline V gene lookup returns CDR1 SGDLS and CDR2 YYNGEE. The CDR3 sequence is CASSVGLAGANEQYF. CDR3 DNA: TGTGCCAGCAGCGTCGGACTAGCGGGAGCCAACGAGCAGTACTTC.

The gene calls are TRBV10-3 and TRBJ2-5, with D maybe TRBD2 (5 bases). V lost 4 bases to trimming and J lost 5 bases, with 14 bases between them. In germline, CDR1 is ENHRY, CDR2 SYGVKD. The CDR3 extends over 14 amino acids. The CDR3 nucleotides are TGTGCCATCAGTGTAGGCGCCGGCGGGGAGACCCAGTACTTC. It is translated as CAISVGAGGETQYF.

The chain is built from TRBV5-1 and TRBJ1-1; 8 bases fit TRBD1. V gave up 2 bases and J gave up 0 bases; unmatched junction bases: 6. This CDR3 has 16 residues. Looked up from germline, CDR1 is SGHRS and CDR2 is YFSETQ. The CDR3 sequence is CASSLGTGILNTEAFF. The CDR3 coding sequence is TGCGCCAGCAGCTTAGGGACAGGCATACTGAACACTGAAGCTTTCTTT.

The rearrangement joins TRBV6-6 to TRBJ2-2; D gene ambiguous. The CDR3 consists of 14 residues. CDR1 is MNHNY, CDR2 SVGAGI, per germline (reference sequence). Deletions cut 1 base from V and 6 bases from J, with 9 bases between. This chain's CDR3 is CASSYWRIPGELFF. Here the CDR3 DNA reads TGTGCCAGCAGTTACTGGAGAATACCCGGGGAGCTGTTTTTT.

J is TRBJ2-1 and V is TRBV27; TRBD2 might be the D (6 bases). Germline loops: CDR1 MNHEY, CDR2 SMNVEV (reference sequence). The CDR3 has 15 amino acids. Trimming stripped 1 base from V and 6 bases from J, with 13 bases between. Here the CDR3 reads CASSLWGLGGNEQFF. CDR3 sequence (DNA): TGTGCCAGCAGTTTATGGGGGTTGGGGGGCAATGAGCAGTTCTTC.